The source of this TCR beta chain is a study of blood T cells in healthy people across ages. Broader study findings: Diversity of TCR beta per million T cells declined in a roughly linear way with age.

The germline gives CDR1 MDHEN, CDR2 SYDVKM. V dropped 1 base and J dropped 11; count of bases not matched to a gene: 11. The length of the CDR3 is 16 residues. To note about this clonotype: What it recognizes is unknown.

The people who gave samples were healthy Caucasians from Russia, aged roughly 6 to 100. Using a J-beta primer mix together with a sample-barcoded 5' primer, a second PCR was run for 7 to 11 cycles. Every cDNA molecule carried a tag from a template-switch adaptor bearing 12 random nucleotides. Each CDR3 protein gets one entry after TCRdb re-called the 5' RACE reads with MiXCR. The sample lists 1,500,000 or so distinct CDR3 sequences, 59% seen once, with 5.5% to 8% in the top ten. The chain has TRBV28 and TRBJ1-6, with 7 bases identical to TRBD1. The receptor's source is a man between 18 and 35 years old in good health. Sequenced sample: blood. The CDR3 region is CASSLSYRGPGAPLHF. The CDR3 DNA follows: TGTGCCAGCAGTTTATCCTACAGGGGCCCGGGGGCACCCCTCCACTTT.